This T cell receptor beta chain was found in a study of T cell changes during pregnancy in multiple sclerosis. Germline lookup yields CDR1 MGHDK and CDR2 SYGVNS. The CDR3 covers 15 residues. V was pared by 3 bases and J by 0 bases, with 11 bases between. Here immunoSEQ multiplex PCR was the method, and the copy in TCRdb shows in-frame clones only, minus some. This sample has under 35,000 clones, with 85% found just once. The origin of this receptor is a female donor with multiple sclerosis, enrolled in a pregnancy study. The rearrangement joins TRBV25-1 to TRBJ1-2; weak D call: TRBD1 (5 bases). The sequencing here drew on CD8+ T cells from peripheral blood mononuclear cells, taken after pregnancy. The CDR3 here is CASSDPTEANYGYTF. DNA for the CDR3: TGTGCCAGCAGTGACCCGACAGAAGCTAACTATGGCTACACCTTC.